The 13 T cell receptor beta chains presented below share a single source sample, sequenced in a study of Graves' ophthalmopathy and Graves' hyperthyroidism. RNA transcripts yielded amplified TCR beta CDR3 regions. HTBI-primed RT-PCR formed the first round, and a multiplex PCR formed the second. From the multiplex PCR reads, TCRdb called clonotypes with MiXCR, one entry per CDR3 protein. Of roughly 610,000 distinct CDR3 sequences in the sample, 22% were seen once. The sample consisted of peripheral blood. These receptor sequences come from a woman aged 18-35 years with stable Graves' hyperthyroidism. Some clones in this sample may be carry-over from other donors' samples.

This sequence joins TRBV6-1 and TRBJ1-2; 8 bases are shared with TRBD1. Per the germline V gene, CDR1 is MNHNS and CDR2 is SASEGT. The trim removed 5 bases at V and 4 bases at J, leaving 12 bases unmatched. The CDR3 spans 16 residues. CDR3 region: CASSTTWTGSRYGYTF. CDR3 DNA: TGTGCCAGCAGTACAACATGGACAGGGTCCCGCTATGGCTACACCTTC.

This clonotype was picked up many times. CDR3 nucleotide sequence: TGCAGCGTTGAGCCACAGGACGAAGCTTTCTTT. This codes for CSVEPQDEAFF. The rearrangement links TRBV29-1 to TRBJ1-1; TRBD1 might be the D (5 bases). V was shortened by 3 bases and J by 8 bases, with 10 bases between the two germline ends. The CDR3 spans 11 residues. In germline, CDR1 is SQVTM, CDR2 ANQGSEA.

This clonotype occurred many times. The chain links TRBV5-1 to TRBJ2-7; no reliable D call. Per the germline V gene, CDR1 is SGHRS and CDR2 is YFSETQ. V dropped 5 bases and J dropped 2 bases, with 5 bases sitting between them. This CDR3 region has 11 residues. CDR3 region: CASRMPYEQYF. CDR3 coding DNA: TGCGCCAGCAGAATGCCCTACGAGCAGTACTTC.

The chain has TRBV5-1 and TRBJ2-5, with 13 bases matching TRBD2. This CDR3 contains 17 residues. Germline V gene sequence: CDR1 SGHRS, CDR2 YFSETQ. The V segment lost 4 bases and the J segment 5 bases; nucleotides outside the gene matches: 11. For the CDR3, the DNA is TGCGCCAGCAGCACACAACTAGCGGGAGGGCCTGGGGAGACCCAGTACTTC. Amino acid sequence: CASSTQLAGGPGETQYF.

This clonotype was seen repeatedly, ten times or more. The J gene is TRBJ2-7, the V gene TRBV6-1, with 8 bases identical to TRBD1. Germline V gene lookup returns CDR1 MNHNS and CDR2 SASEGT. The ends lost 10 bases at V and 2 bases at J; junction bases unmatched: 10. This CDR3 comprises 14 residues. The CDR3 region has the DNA TGTGCCACCAAAAACCGGGACAGGACCTACGAGCAGTACTTC. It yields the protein CATKNRDRTYEQYF.

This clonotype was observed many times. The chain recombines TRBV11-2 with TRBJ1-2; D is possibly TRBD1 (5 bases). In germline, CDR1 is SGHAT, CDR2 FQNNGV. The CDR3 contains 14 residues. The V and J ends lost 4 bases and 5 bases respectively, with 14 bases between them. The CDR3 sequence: CASSSTGTYYGYTF. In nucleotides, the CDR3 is TGTGCCAGCAGCTCCACCGGGACGTATTATGGCTACACCTTC.

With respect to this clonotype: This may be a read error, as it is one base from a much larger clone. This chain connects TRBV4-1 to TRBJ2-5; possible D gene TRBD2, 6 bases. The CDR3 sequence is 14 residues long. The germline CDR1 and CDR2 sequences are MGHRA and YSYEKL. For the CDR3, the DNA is TGCGCCAGCAAGGAGGGCCCCTTACAAGAGTCCCAGTACTTC. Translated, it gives CASKEGPLQESQYF.

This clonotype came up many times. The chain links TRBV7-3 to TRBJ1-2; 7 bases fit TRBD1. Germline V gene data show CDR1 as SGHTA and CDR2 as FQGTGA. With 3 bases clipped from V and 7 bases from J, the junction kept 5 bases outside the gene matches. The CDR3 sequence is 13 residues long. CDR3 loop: CASSFETGLGYTF. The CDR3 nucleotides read TGTGCCAGCAGCTTTGAGACAGGGCTTGGCTACACCTTC.

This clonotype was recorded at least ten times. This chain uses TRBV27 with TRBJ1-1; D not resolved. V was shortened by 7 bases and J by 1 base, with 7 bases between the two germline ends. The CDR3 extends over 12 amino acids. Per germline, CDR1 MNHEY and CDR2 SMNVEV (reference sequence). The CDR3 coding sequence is TGTGCCAGCACCGTGTGGAACACTGAAGCTTTCTTT. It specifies CASTVWNTEAFF.

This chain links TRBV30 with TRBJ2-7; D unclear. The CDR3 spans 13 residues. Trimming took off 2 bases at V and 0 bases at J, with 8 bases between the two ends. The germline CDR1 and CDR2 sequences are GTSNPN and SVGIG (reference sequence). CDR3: CAWSTDHSYEQYF. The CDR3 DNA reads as TGTGCCTGGAGTACCGACCACTCCTACGAGCAGTACTTC.

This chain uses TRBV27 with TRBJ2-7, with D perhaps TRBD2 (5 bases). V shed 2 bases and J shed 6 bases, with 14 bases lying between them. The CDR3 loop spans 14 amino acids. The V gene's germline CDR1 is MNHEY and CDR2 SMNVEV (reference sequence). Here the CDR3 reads CASSLTWAGPEQYF. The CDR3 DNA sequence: TGTGCCAGCAGTTTAACCTGGGCGGGTCCCGAGCAGTACTTC.

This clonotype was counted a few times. The CDR3 loop reads CASSSPSGREETQYF. The CDR3 region has the DNA TGTGCCAGCAGTTCACCTAGCGGGAGGGAAGAGACCCAGTACTTC. This chain uses TRBV6-5 with TRBJ2-5; 12 bases map to TRBD2. CDR1 is MNHEY and CDR2 is SVGAGI in the germline V gene. CDR3 length equals 15 residues. J lost 3 bases, V lost 4 bases, and 3 bases had no gene match.

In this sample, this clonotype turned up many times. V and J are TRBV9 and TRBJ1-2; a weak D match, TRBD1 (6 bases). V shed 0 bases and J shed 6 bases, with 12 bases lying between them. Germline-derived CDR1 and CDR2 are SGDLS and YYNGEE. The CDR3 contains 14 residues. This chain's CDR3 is CASSVDPGVNGYTF. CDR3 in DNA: TGTGCCAGCAGCGTAGATCCAGGGGTAAATGGCTACACCTTC.